One and the same sample provided the 21 T cell receptor beta chains below, sequenced in a study of OX40 agonist ivuxolimab in advanced cancers. Only in-frame clones appear in the TCRdb table, and some are missing; sequencing was by immunoSEQ multiplex PCR. This table holds over 65,000 clones, 70% to 85% found once. The material was CD4+ or CD8+ T cells sorted from blood, obtained in a trial of the OX40 agonist ivuxolimab. The receptors here all came from an adult with an advanced solid tumor such as melanoma, head and neck, liver or kidney cancer.

The chain carries TRBV5-8 and TRBJ2-4, with D possibly called TRBD1 or TRBD2 (6 bases each). Per the germline V gene, CDR1 is SGHTS and CDR2 is YDEGEE. CDR3 size: 16 residues. V dropped 6 bases and J dropped 8 bases, with 24 bases sitting between them. CDR3 DNA sequence: TGTGCCAGCACCTTTATTGGAGGGAGAAGGGGGGACATTCAGTACTTC. As protein: CASTFIGGRRGDIQYF.

The chain employs TRBV7-8 and TRBJ1-6; D remains ambiguous. CDR1 and CDR2 (germline): SGHVS, FQNEAQ. V was pared by 1 base and J by 6 bases, with 10 bases between. The CDR3 has 15 residues. The CDR3 DNA reads TGTGCCAGCAGCTTAGGGCAGGCCTTTAATTCACCCCTCCACTTT. It encodes CASSLGQAFNSPLHF.

This clone showed up many times. The J gene is TRBJ2-7, the V gene TRBV19; TRBD1 might be the D (7 bases). The CDR3 is 14 amino acids. Trimming left V 6 bases short and J 1 base short, with 13 bases between. Germline lookup yields CDR1 LNHDA and CDR2 SQIVND (reference sequence). This CDR3 reads CASSRQGGSYEQYF. CDR3 bases: TGTGCCAGTAGCCGGCAGGGGGGATCCTACGAGCAGTACTTC.

For the CDR3, the DNA is TGTGCCAGTGGAGACAGGGTGGGATCACCCCTCCACTTT. Translated: CASGDRVGSPLHF. The chain has TRBV19 and TRBJ1-6, with 7 bases that match TRBD1. This CDR3 is built from 13 residues. The germline CDR1 and CDR2 sequences are LNHDA and SQIVND (reference sequence). Unmatched junction bases numbered 8, after V lost 8 bases and J lost 10 bases.

The V gene is TRBV9, the J gene TRBJ2-1; 10 positions match TRBD2. Losses at the gene ends were 0 bases for V and 1 base for J; bases not matched to a gene: 10. This CDR3 contains 19 residues. CDR1 is SGDLS, CDR2 YYNGEE, per germline. The CDR3 DNA reads TGTGCCAGCAGCGTAGCTGTAGCATCTAGCGGGAGTTCCTACAATGAGCAGTTCTTC. It yields the protein CASSVAVASSGSSYNEQFF.

The gene calls are TRBV5-1 and TRBJ2-5; D is unclear. V dropped 0 bases and J dropped 2 bases, with 11 bases sitting between them. Germline CDR1 reads SGHRS; CDR2 reads YFSETQ. There are 15 residues in the CDR3. CDR3 residues: CASSLAWPPQETQYF. DNA of the CDR3: TGCGCCAGCAGCTTGGCCTGGCCGCCTCAAGAGACCCAGTACTTC.

The V call is TRBV18, the J call TRBJ2-7; 7 bases are a match to TRBD1. With V trimmed by 6 bases and J by 0 bases, 2 bases remained unmatched. Germline CDR1 and CDR2: KGHSH and LQKENI. This CDR3 region has 13 residues. CDR3 sequence reads: CASSPGGSYEQYF. The CDR3 nucleotides are TGTGCCAGCTCCCCAGGGGGCTCCTACGAGCAGTACTTC.

The chain is built from TRBV19 and TRBJ2-7; no definite D call. V dropped 5 bases and J dropped 5 bases, with 7 bases sitting between them. Germline V lookup: CDR1 LNHDA, CDR2 SQIVND (reference sequence). CDR3 length equals 11 residues. The CDR3 region is CASSGRNEQYF. In DNA form, the CDR3 reads TGTGCCAGTAGTGGCCGGAACGAGCAGTACTTC.

Worth noting for this clone: Other DNA sequences in this specimen translate into the identical CDR3. V usage is TRBV7-2 and J usage is TRBJ1-1; D is unclear. The CDR3 sequence is 13 residues long. The germline V gene has CDR1 SGHTA and CDR2 FQGNSA. V lost 1 base and J 5 bases, leaving 8 bases between the germline ends. The CDR3 coding sequence is TGTGCCAGCAGCTTAGTGAGAGGGACTGAAGCTTTCTTT. Protein sequence: CASSLVRGTEAFF.

The chain has TRBV7-2 and TRBJ2-5, with 8 nucleotides matching TRBD1. Germline lookup yields CDR1 SGHTA and CDR2 FQGNSA. CDR3 length: 15 residues. V dropped 2 bases and J dropped 2; count of bases not matched to a gene: 4. The CDR3 spells CASSLSRGRQETQYF. In nucleotides, the CDR3 is TGTGCCAGCAGCTTAAGCAGGGGGCGGCAAGAGACCCAGTACTTC.

This clone was seen once. The chain employs TRBV7-9 and TRBJ2-3, with D possibly being TRBD2 (7 bases). V lost 5 bases and J 6 bases, leaving 15 bases between the germline ends. CDR3 length equals 14 residues. Germline V CDR1 and CDR2: SEHNR, FQNEAQ (reference sequence). This CDR3 is CASSPSGGPDTQYF. CDR3 nucleotides: TGTGCCAGCAGCCCCTCGGGGGGCCCTGATACGCAGTATTTT.

The V call is TRBV7-9, the J call TRBJ2-6; weak D call: TRBD2 (6 bases). The CDR3 sequence is 17 residues long. The germline V gene has CDR1 SEHNR and CDR2 FQNEAQ (reference sequence). The V gene lost 5 bases and the J gene lost 2 bases, with 16 bases spanning the gap. The CDR3 DNA is TGTGCCAGCAGCCCCTGGGGCGTAGCGGCTGGGGCCAACGTCCTGACTTTC. Translation gives CASSPWGVAAGANVLTF.

J is TRBJ1-1 and V is TRBV27, with D maybe TRBD1 (6 bases). The CDR3 loop spans 15 amino acids. CDR1 is MNHEY, CDR2 SMNVEV, per germline (reference sequence). The germline V and J ends were trimmed by 3 bases and 1 base, with 12 bases remaining between them. In nucleotides, the CDR3 is TGTGCCAGCAGTTTGGCAGGGGATACGAACACTGAAGCTTTCTTT. Translation: CASSLAGDTNTEAFF.

The rearrangement links TRBV5-8 to TRBJ1-5; D is undetermined. Germline-derived CDR1 and CDR2 are SGHTS and YDEGEE. The V and J ends lost 4 bases and 3 bases respectively, with 8 bases between them. This CDR3 is 13 amino acids long. CDR3 residues: CASSLRPNQPQHF. The CDR3 DNA follows: TGTGCCAGCAGCCTACGCCCCAATCAGCCCCAGCATTTT.

This chain links TRBV5-1 with TRBJ1-1, with TRBD1 identical over 9 bases. V lost 4 bases, J lost 1 base, and 5 bases stayed unmatched. The CDR3 spans 15 residues. Per the germline V gene, CDR1 is SGHRS and CDR2 is YFSETQ. Here the CDR3 DNA reads TGCGCCAGCAGCATAGGACAGGGGCAGAACACTGAAGCTTTCTTT. Translated, it gives CASSIGQGQNTEAFF.

This clone was seen more than once but under ten times. V and J are TRBV7-9 and TRBJ2-1; D might be TRBD2 (5 bases). V was clipped by 0 bases and J by 6 bases, with 9 bases between them. This CDR3 contains 14 residues. Germline CDR1 is SEHNR and CDR2 is FQNEAQ (reference sequence). The chain's CDR3 is CASSLAGGVNEQFF. CDR3 sequence (DNA): TGTGCCAGCAGCTTAGCAGGAGGAGTCAATGAGCAGTTCTTC.

The genes are TRBV7-9 and TRBJ2-2; 7 positions agree with TRBD1. Germline CDR1 and CDR2: SEHNR and FQNEAQ (reference sequence). Losses at the gene ends were 4 bases for V and 3 bases for J; bases not matched to a gene: 5. The CDR3 length is 15 residues. CDR3 residues: CASSSGQVDTGELFF. DNA of the CDR3: TGTGCCAGCAGCTCCGGACAGGTTGACACCGGGGAGCTGTTTTTT.

Here the CDR3 DNA reads TGTGCCAGCAGTTATCTGGACAGGAAATATGGCTACACCTTC. This translates into CASSYLDRKYGYTF. This sequence joins TRBV2 and TRBJ1-2; 7 bases are shared with TRBD1. V trimming: 5 bases; J trimming: 5 bases; junction bases outside the gene matches: 8. The CDR3 covers 14 residues. CDR1 and CDR2 from the germline V gene are SNHLY and FYNNEI.

The V gene is TRBV6-5, the J gene TRBJ2-7; D assignment may be TRBD1 or TRBD2 (5 bases each). Germline V CDR1 and CDR2: MNHEY, SVGAGI. The CDR3 loop spans 14 amino acids. V shed 5 bases and J shed 0 bases, with 11 bases lying between them. CDR3 DNA sequence: TGTGCCAGCAGTCAAGGGGACGTCTCCTACGAGCAGTACTTC. Its protein product is CASSQGDVSYEQYF.

This chain joins TRBV9 and TRBJ1-4; tentatively, D is TRBD1 (5 bases). There are 14 residues in the CDR3. Germline V gene sequence: CDR1 SGDLS, CDR2 YYNGEE. V shed 4 bases and J shed 0 bases, with 7 bases lying between them. Here the CDR3 DNA reads TGTGCCAGCAGCTCAGGGTCAACTAATGAAAAACTGTTTTTT. It translates to CASSSGSTNEKLFF.

This chain uses TRBV27 with TRBJ1-1; 8 positions match TRBD1. The CDR3 has 15 residues. J was trimmed by 3 bases and V by 5 bases; bases with no gene match: 8. The germline V gene has CDR1 MNHEY and CDR2 SMNVEV (reference sequence). CDR3 amino acids: CASSRLDRADTEAFF. The CDR3 DNA sequence: TGTGCCAGCAGTCGGCTGGACAGGGCAGACACTGAAGCTTTCTTT.